This T cell receptor (beta chain) was profiled in a study of cytomegalovirus exposure and HLA in healthy donors. General study findings and limits: Researchers counted roughly 150 TCR beta chains as cytomegalovirus-associated.

Details on this clone: Its target is not known.

This CDR3 has 14 amino acids. The ends were cut back, 4 bases at V and 4 bases at J, with 14 bases in the middle. CDR1 is SGHRS, CDR2 YFSETQ, per germline. Assay used: immunoSEQ multiplex PCR; TCRdb lists only in-frame clones, some missing. This sample carries approximately 100,000 clones, around 93% of them seen once, and the ten largest clones take about 1.1%. V and J are TRBV5-1 and TRBJ2-5; D possibly corresponds to TRBD1 (5 bases). Sequencing was carried out using PBMCs. The clonotype was recovered from a woman younger than 45 in good health and CMV-seropositive. Written as DNA, the CDR3 is TGCGCCAGCAGCCTCGCTGGGGCCATAGAGACCCAGTACTTC. Translated: CASSLAGAIETQYF.